Following are 32 T cell receptor beta chains from one sample sequenced in a study of blood T cell repertoires in COVID-19. Method: immunoSEQ multiplex PCR; TCRdb's copy keeps in-frame clones and lacks some. The profile covers approximately 280,000 clones, with around 88% appearing a single time and 2.1% taken by the ten largest. Specimen: peripheral blood. The receptors were sampled from a woman in her 30s who had recovered from COVID-19.

J is TRBJ2-5 and V is TRBV19; 9 bases fit TRBD2. Germline CDR1 LNHDA, CDR2 SQIVND (reference sequence). Trimming took 4 bases from V and 3 from J; bases not matched to a gene: 6. The CDR3 contains 15 residues. CDR3 sequence (DNA): TGTGCCAGTAGTAAGTCGACTAGCGGAAAAGAGACCCAGTACTTC. This codes for CASSKSTSGKETQYF.

The genes are TRBV19 and TRBJ2-1, with TRBD2 matching 8 bases. V lost 0 bases to trimming and J lost 3 bases; unmatched junction nucleotides: 7. Per the germline V gene, CDR1 is LNHDA and CDR2 is SQIVND (reference sequence). This CDR3 has 17 amino acids. CDR3 residues: CASSIDRASGFYNEQFF. Here the CDR3 DNA reads TGTGCCAGTAGTATAGATCGGGCTAGCGGGTTCTACAATGAGCAGTTCTTC.

CDR3 nucleotide sequence: TGTGCCAGCAGCAAAGTTCAGGGAAATCAGCCCCAGCATTTT. Translating it yields CASSKVQGNQPQHF. The chain links TRBV21-1 to TRBJ1-5; the tabulated D call, TRBD1, remains unverified against the DNA. TRBV21-1 is assigned pseudogene status. This CDR3 is built from 14 residues.

This chain links TRBV7-2 with TRBJ2-1, with 8 bases fitting TRBD1. After removal of 5 bases from V and 7 bases from J, the junction contained 10 bases not matched to a gene. Per the germline V gene, CDR1 is SGHTA and CDR2 is FQGNSA. The CDR3 has 15 amino acids. The CDR3 nucleotides read TGTGCCAGCAGCCTGGGGAGGACAGGGCTGAATGAGCAGTTCTTC. Residues: CASSLGRTGLNEQFF.

This chain uses TRBV6-5 with TRBJ1-1; tentative D call: TRBD1 (5 bases). The germline V gene encodes CDR1 MNHEY and CDR2 SVGAGI. The CDR3 is 14 amino acids. V was cut by 11 bases and J by 10 bases, with 26 bases left in between. The CDR3 loop is CAVRPMRDPLGAFF. CDR3 nucleotide sequence: TGTGCCGTAAGACCGATGCGGGACCCCCTGGGAGCTTTCTTT.

The chain recombines TRBV6-5 with TRBJ2-5; 12 bases fit TRBD1. Germline V CDR1 and CDR2: MNHEY, SVGAGI. The CDR3 length is 15 residues. V was clipped by 2 bases and J by 4 bases; unmatched bases: 2. For the CDR3, the DNA is TGTGCCAGCAGTTACGGGGACAGGGGGCGAGAGACCCAGTACTTC. Amino acid sequence: CASSYGDRGRETQYF.

The chain links TRBV7-5 to TRBJ1-5. TRBV7-5 is labeled a pseudogene. The CDR3 covers 12 residues. The CDR3 DNA reads TGTGCCAGAAGCAGCACGGGTCAGCCCCAGCATTTT. This sequence encodes CARSSTGQPQHF.

The chain couples TRBV21-1 to TRBJ1-1; TRBD1, the table's D call, lacks a check against the DNA. TRBV21-1 is noted as a pseudogene. The CDR3 runs to 17 residues. The CDR3 reads CASSKGRQGKVNTEAFF. CDR3 sequence (DNA): TGTGCCAGCAGCAAAGGCAGACAGGGGAAGGTGAACACTGAAGCTTTCTTT.

J is TRBJ2-1 and V is TRBV10-3; D is possibly TRBD2 (7 bases). Trimming shortened V by 4 bases and J by 6 bases, and 10 bases separated the two germline ends. The germline V gene has CDR1 ENHRY and CDR2 SYGVKD. The CDR3 totals 13 residues. CDR3 amino acids: CAISGGGGNEQFF. CDR3 DNA sequence: TGTGCCATCAGTGGGGGGGGCGGCAATGAGCAGTTCTTC.

This chain uses TRBV7-9 with TRBJ2-3, with TRBD2 matching 7 bases. V dropped 6 bases and J dropped 6; count of bases not matched to a gene: 3. Germline V CDR1 and CDR2: SEHNR, FQNEAQ (reference sequence). CDR3 size: 12 residues. The CDR3 coding sequence is TGTGCCAGCAGACCGCGGGGGGATACGCAGTATTTT. It specifies CASRPRGDTQYF.

V and J are TRBV15 and TRBJ2-7; 8 bases are shared with TRBD2. The length of the CDR3 is 16 residues. The V segment lost 3 bases and the J segment 2 bases; nucleotides outside the gene matches: 9. CDR1 and CDR2 (germline): LNHNV, YYDKDF (reference sequence). The DNA of the CDR3 is TGTGCCACCAGCAGTCCCAGGACTAGCCGCGCCTACGAGCAGTACTTC. It yields the protein CATSSPRTSRAYEQYF.

V and J are TRBV7-6 and TRBJ2-1, with 9 bases identical to TRBD2. The ends lost 0 bases at V and 6 bases at J; junction bases unmatched: 3. This CDR3 contains 15 residues. The germline V gene has CDR1 SGHVS and CDR2 FNYEAQ. CDR3 sequence: CASSLAGTSRNEQFF. The CDR3 coding sequence is TGTGCCAGCAGCTTAGCCGGGACTAGCCGCAATGAGCAGTTCTTC. Complete variable domain (other parts from reference TRBV7-6 and TRBJ2-1): GAGVSQSPRYKVTKRGQDVALRCDPISGHVSLYWYRQALGQGPEFLTYFNYEAQQDKSGLPNDRFSAERPEGSISTLTIQRTEQRDSAMYRCASSLAGTSRNEQFFGPGTRLTVL.

The chain uses TRBV5-4 and TRBJ2-2, with a tentative D call TRBD1 (5 bases). V lost 6 bases and J lost 6, with 15 bases in between. Germline V gene data show CDR1 as SGHNT and CDR2 as YYREEE (reference sequence). This CDR3 spans 14 amino acids. CDR3 DNA: TGTGCCAGCACCCCAGACAGTTCCTCCGGGGAGCTGTTTTTT. It encodes CASTPDSSSGELFF.

This chain uses TRBV3-1 (or the pseudogene TRBV3-2) with TRBJ1-1, with D possibly TRBD1 on 6 matching bases. With 5 bases removed from V and 1 base from J, the gap between germline ends came to 17 bases. Germline V CDR1 and CDR2: LGHDT, YNNKEL (reference sequence). The CDR3 loop spans 16 amino acids. DNA of the CDR3: TGTGCCAGCAGCAATGAACAGGGAACGGGGAACACTGAAGCTTTCTTT. Its protein is CASSNEQGTGNTEAFF.

The chain carries TRBV13 and TRBJ2-5; 7 bases are a match to TRBD2. Trimming at V came to 4 bases and at J to 4 bases, leaving 3 bases not matched to a gene. The CDR3 has 13 residues. CDR1 is PRHDT, CDR2 FYEKMQ, per germline (reference sequence). The CDR3 loop is CASSSSGGETQYF. Written as DNA, the CDR3 is TGTGCCAGCAGCTCATCGGGGGGAGAGACCCAGTACTTC.

The V and J genes are TRBV19 and TRBJ2-3; perhaps TRBD2 as D (5 bases). The CDR3 totals 15 residues. Trimming removed 3 bases from V and 4 bases from J, with 14 bases in between. Per the germline V gene, CDR1 is LNHDA and CDR2 is SQIVND (reference sequence). The CDR3 DNA follows: TGTGCCAGTAGTATTGGGAGAGACCCTCCAGATACGCAGTATTTT. This codes for CASSIGRDPPDTQYF.

This clone has a handful of counts. The rearrangement joins TRBV2 to TRBJ1-6; 7 bases are a match to TRBD1. V lost 9 bases, J lost 10 bases, and 6 bases stayed unmatched. This CDR3 has 12 residues. The germline V gene encodes CDR1 SNHLY and CDR2 FYNNEI. CDR3 DNA: TGTGCCAGTACAGGGGAGGACTCACCCCTCCACTTT. As protein: CASTGEDSPLHF.

The gene calls are TRBV3-1 (or the pseudogene TRBV3-2) and TRBJ1-6, with D unresolved. This CDR3 comprises 15 residues. Germline V lookup: CDR1 LGHDT, CDR2 YNNKEL (reference sequence). V was clipped by 1 base and J by 1 base, with 5 bases between them. For the CDR3, the DNA is TGTGCCAGCAGCCAAGCCGGGTCCTATAATTCACCCCTCCACTTT. Protein: CASSQAGSYNSPLHF.

This chain joins TRBV10-3 and TRBJ2-7, with 10 nucleotides matching TRBD1. Germline V gene sequence: CDR1 ENHRY, CDR2 SYGVKD. With V trimmed by 10 bases and J by 4 bases, 4 bases remained unmatched. CDR3 size: 12 residues. The CDR3 region is CATGDRGYEQYF. The DNA of the CDR3 is TGTGCCACGGGGGACAGGGGATACGAGCAGTACTTC.

This rearrangement joins TRBV5-4 to TRBJ1-1; 10 bases match TRBD1. Germline trimming cut 2 bases from V and 7 bases from J; bases unmatched to any gene: 5. The CDR3 has 14 residues. Germline V gives CDR1 SGHNT, CDR2 YYREEE (reference sequence). In nucleotides, the CDR3 is TGTGCCAGCAGCTTTAGGGACAGGGGTGGTGAAGCTTTCTTT. Its protein is CASSFRDRGGEAFF.

The chain carries TRBV3-1 (or the pseudogene TRBV3-2) and TRBJ2-3, with D possibly being TRBD2 (6 bases). Per germline, CDR1 LGHDT and CDR2 YNNKEL (reference sequence). Trimming took 6 bases from V and 2 from J, leaving 9 bases between them. CDR3 length: 13 residues. The CDR3, as DNA: TGTGCCAGCAGGGCGGGGTCCACAGATACGCAGTATTTT. It encodes CASRAGSTDTQYF.

The chain carries TRBV7-8 and TRBJ2-7, with TRBD1 matching over 8 bases. The CDR3 runs to 16 residues. Germline assignment: CDR1 SGHVS and CDR2 FQNEAQ. Losses at the gene ends were 4 bases for V and 4 bases for J; bases not matched to a gene: 12. CDR3 in amino acids: CASSSERTGRWYEQYF. The CDR3 nucleotides are TGTGCCAGCAGCTCGGAAAGGACAGGGAGGTGGTACGAGCAGTACTTC. The full variable domain, with the rest looked up from reference TRBV7-8 and TRBJ2-7, is GAGVSQSPRYKVAKRGQDVALRCDPISGHVSLFWYQQALGQGPEFLTYFQNEAQLDKSGLPSDRFFAERPEGSVSTLKIQRTQQEDSAVYLCASSSERTGRWYEQYFGPGTRLTVT.

The chain is built from TRBV7-9 and TRBJ1-2; 7 positions agree with TRBD1. This CDR3 has 13 amino acids. Trimming removed 5 bases from V and 4 bases from J; junction bases left unmatched: 4. The germline gives CDR1 SEHNR, CDR2 FQNEAQ (reference sequence). The CDR3 nucleotides read TGTGCCAGCAGCCCGACAGGGATCTATGGCTACACCTTC. It is translated as CASSPTGIYGYTF.

The chain is built from TRBV10-1 and TRBJ2-1; 16 positions match TRBD2. The germline gives CDR1 WNHNN, CDR2 SYGVQD (reference sequence). With V trimmed by 6 bases and J by 7 bases, 6 bases remained unmatched. The CDR3 runs to 16 residues. The CDR3 nucleotides are TGCGCCAGCAGCGGGACTAGCGGGGGGGCTGTGAATGAGCAGTTCTTC. Translation gives CASSGTSGGAVNEQFF.

The V and J genes are TRBV5-1 and TRBJ2-5; D remains unclear. The CDR3 covers 15 residues. Per germline, CDR1 SGHRS and CDR2 YFSETQ. V was trimmed by 4 bases and J by 4 bases, leaving 17 bases between them. CDR3 nucleotide sequence: TGCGCCAGCAGCCAACTTTTGGAGAGGCCAGAGACCCAGTACTTC. This encodes CASSQLLERPETQYF.

This chain connects TRBV19 to TRBJ2-2, with TRBD2 identical over 7 bases. Germline CDR1 is LNHDA and CDR2 is SQIVND (reference sequence). Trimming removed 9 bases from V and 0 bases from J; junction bases left unmatched: 10. This CDR3 region has 16 residues. CDR3 amino acids: CASSSREPANTGELFF. CDR3 sequence (DNA): TGTGCCAGCTCCTCGCGGGAGCCCGCGAACACCGGGGAGCTGTTTTTT.

The rearrangement uses TRBV24-1 and TRBJ1-5; perhaps TRBD1 as D (6 bases). This CDR3 has 14 residues. The V gene's germline CDR1 is KGHDR and CDR2 SFDVKD. Trimming took off 4 bases at V and 6 bases at J, with 12 bases between the two ends. This chain's CDR3 is CATSDPGTTQPQHF. Written as DNA, the CDR3 is TGTGCCACCAGTGACCCCGGGACAACTCAGCCCCAGCATTTT.

The rearrangement joins TRBV25-1 to TRBJ2-7, with D possibly matching TRBD1 (5 bases). The V end lost 0 bases, the J end lost 3 bases, and 15 bases lay between the germline ends. Germline CDR1 and CDR2: MGHDK and SYGVNS. The CDR3 length is 16 residues. The CDR3 region is CASSEYNSQGDYEQYF. CDR3 DNA sequence: TGTGCCAGCAGTGAATATAACAGCCAGGGCGACTACGAGCAGTACTTC.

This clone was recorded only once. In nucleotides, the CDR3 is TGTGCCAGCAGCTCAGGACCTGACATTAACTATGGCTACACCTTC. It codes for CASSSGPDINYGYTF. The chain links TRBV13 to TRBJ1-2; D unclear. Germline CDR1 PRHDT, CDR2 FYEKMQ (reference sequence). The CDR3 is made up of 15 amino acids. With 4 bases removed from V and 1 base from J, the gap between germline ends came to 13 bases.

The chain recombines TRBV6-5 with TRBJ2-2, with 9 nucleotides matching TRBD1. Per germline, CDR1 MNHEY and CDR2 SVGAGI. The trim removed 7 bases at V and 2 bases at J, leaving 5 bases unmatched. This CDR3 has 15 amino acids. The CDR3 spells CASTHRGPNTGELFF. In DNA form, the CDR3 reads TGTGCCAGCACCCACAGGGGGCCTAACACCGGGGAGCTGTTTTTT.

This clone showed up just once. The chain recombines TRBV28 with TRBJ2-1; TRBD2 agrees at 8 bases. V shed 6 bases and J 9 bases; nucleotides not matched to a gene: 13. Looked up from germline, CDR1 is MDHEN and CDR2 is SYDVKM. The CDR3 covers 15 residues. CDR3: CASRESSGWGSEQFF. The DNA of the CDR3 is TGTGCCAGCAGGGAATCTAGCGGGTGGGGTAGTGAGCAGTTCTTC. The whole variable domain, filled in from reference TRBV28 and TRBJ2-1, reads DVKVTQSSRYLVKRTGEKVFLECVQDMDHENMFWYRQDPGLGLRLIYFSYDVKMKEKGDIPEGYSVSREKKERFSLILESASTNQTSMYLCASRESSGWGSEQFFGPGTRLTVL.

The V and J genes are TRBV5-4 and TRBJ2-1; D gene ambiguous. CDR3 length equals 17 residues. Looked up from germline, CDR1 is SGHNT and CDR2 is YYREEE (reference sequence). With 0 bases removed from V and 1 base from J, the gap between germline ends came to 14 bases. The CDR3 DNA is TGTGCCAGCAGCTTGGCCCTTCAGAAGAGGTCCTACAATGAGCAGTTCTTC. Residues: CASSLALQKRSYNEQFF.